Listed below are T cell receptor beta chains from one sample, sequenced in a study of T cell responses to AZD1222 COVID-19 vaccine. TCRdb's copy holds only in-frame clones and misses some; the assay was immunoSEQ multiplex PCR. Of 200,000 or so clones detected, roughly 92% appear once; the ten largest clones hold about 1%. Material: peripheral blood, obtained 28 days after the second AZD1222 dose. Receptor source: an adult who received the AZD1222 COVID-19 vaccine. CDR3s include the opening cysteine and the closing phenylalanine or tryptophan. D genes are given only for firm matches. Not all rows give a size; the values are once, few, many and, for expanded clones, a class.

>.|13|.|TRBJ1-4|TRBV18
CASSPQINEKLFF
TGTGCCAGCTCACCCCAGATCAATGAAAAACTGTTTTTT
>.|16|.|TRBJ1-3|TRBV6-1
CASSERPPGVGNTIYF
TGTGCCAGCAGTGAAAGGCCCCCAGGGGTTGGAAACACCATATATTTT
>TRBD1|13|.|TRBJ1-2|TRBV3-1/TRBV3-2
CASSSDRGYGYTF
TGTGCCAGCAGCTCCGACAGGGGCTATGGCTACACCTTC
>.|14|.|TRBJ1-1|TRBV3-1/TRBV3-2
CASRGAREDTEAFF
TGTGCCAGCAGGGGGGCCCGGGAAGACACTGAAGCTTTCTTT
>TRBD1|13|.|TRBJ1-1|TRBV29-1
CSGQGVMNTEAFF
TGCAGCGGACAGGGGGTAATGAACACTGAAGCTTTCTTT
>.|15|.|TRBJ2-5|TRBV4-3
CASSQDNAGKETQYF
TGCGCCAGCAGCCAAGATAACGCAGGGAAAGAGACCCAGTACTTC
>.|12|.|TRBJ2-2|TRBV12-3/TRBV12-4
CASRGANGELFF
TGTGCCAGCAGGGGGGCTAACGGGGAGCTGTTTTTT
>.|11|.|TRBJ1-1|TRBV7-8
CASSFDTEAFF
TGTGCCAGCAGCTTTGACACTGAAGCTTTCTTT
>.|13|.|TRBJ2-7|TRBV7-3
CASSLTSGYEQYF
TGTGCCAGCAGCTTAACGTCGGGATACGAGCAGTACTTC
>TRBD1|13|.|TRBJ1-1|TRBV7-9
CAGGTGKEPEAFF
TGTGCCGGAGGGACAGGGAAGGAGCCTGAAGCTTTCTTT
>TRBD1|15|.|TRBJ2-7|TRBV19
CASSRSTGVGYEQYF
TGTGCCAGTAGTAGATCGACAGGGGTGGGGTACGAGCAGTACTTC
>.|14|.|TRBJ2-1|TRBV28
CASSRPRYYNEQFF
TGTGCCAGCAGTCGACCGCGGTACTACAATGAGCAGTTCTTC
>.|15|once|TRBJ1-5|TRBV12-5
CASVPGGISNQPQHF
TGTGCTAGTGTACCGGGGGGGATTAGCAATCAGCCCCAGCATTTT
>.|13|.|TRBJ1-2|TRBV9
CASSVVSGLRYTF
TGTGCCAGCAGCGTAGTTTCAGGACTCCGCTACACCTTC
>.|13|few|TRBJ1-2|TRBV6-2/TRBV6-3
CASSYSANYGYTF
TGTGCCAGCAGTTACTCGGCTAACTATGGCTACACCTTC
>.|14|.|TRBJ1-2|TRBV4-1
CASSQGSENYGYTF
TGCGCCAGCAGCCAAGGGTCAGAGAACTATGGCTACACCTTC
>.|13|.|TRBJ2-1|TRBV18
CASSRQQDNEQFF
TGTGCCAGCTCACGCCAGCAAGACAATGAGCAGTTCTTC
>.|14|.|TRBJ2-7|TRBV11-2
CASSLDYQENEQYF
TGTGCCAGCAGCTTAGACTATCAGGAGAACGAGCAGTACTTC
>.|14|.|TRBJ2-7|TRBV5-1
CASSLGQSSYEQYF
TGCGCCAGCAGCTTGGGACAGAGCTCCTACGAGCAGTACTTC